The rows below give T cell receptor beta chains drawn from one sample of a study of shared clonotypes between healthy human individuals. Only in-frame clones appear in the TCRdb table, and some are missing; sequencing was by immunoSEQ multiplex PCR. The repertoire has about 2 million clones, 85% to 95% of them found once; the top ten carry about 0.13%. The source material was naive CD4+ T cells sorted from blood. The receptor set was obtained from a man younger than 35 in good health. The CDR3 runs from the conserved cysteine through the conserved F or W. D genes are given only for firm matches. Where a row states a size, it is once, few, many or the class of an expanded clone; other rows omit it.

v_call	clone_size	j_call	d_call	cdr3_aa	cdr3_nt
TRBV7-8	once	TRBJ2-7	TRBD2	CASSRWTSGSGEQYF	TGTGCCAGCAGCCGTTGGACTAGCGGGAGTGGGGAGCAGTACTTC
TRBV5-1	once	TRBJ2-7	NA	CASSLYQAYEQYF	TGCGCCAGCAGCTTGTACCAGGCCTACGAGCAGTACTTC
TRBV5-6	NA	TRBJ1-2	NA	CASLIFWRSTNYGYTF	TGTGCCAGCCTTATTTTCTGGAGGTCTACTAACTATGGCTACACCTTC
TRBV7-8	NA	TRBJ2-7	TRBD1	CASSNPGQASYEQYF	TGTGCCAGCAGCAATCCGGGACAGGCATCCTACGAGCAGTACTTC
TRBV2	NA	TRBJ2-2	NA	CASSEVVTGELFF	TGTGCCAGCAGTGAAGTTGTCACCGGGGAGCTGTTTTTT
TRBV4-3	NA	TRBJ1-4	NA	CASSQDSDEKLFF	TGCGCCAGCAGCCAAGATTCAGATGAAAAACTGTTTTTT
TRBV30	NA	TRBJ2-6	NA	CAWRAGPLSGANVLTF	TGTGCCTGGAGGGCGGGACCGCTCTCTGGGGCCAACGTCCTGACTTTC
TRBV7-2	NA	TRBJ1-5	NA	CASRRTDQPQHF	TGTGCCAGCAGACGAACGGATCAGCCCCAGCATTTT
TRBV11-2	NA	TRBJ1-1	NA	CASSLEGGKGTEAFF	TGTGCCAGCAGCTTAGAAGGTGGAAAGGGGACTGAAGCTTTCTTT
TRBV5-4	once	TRBJ1-1	TRBD1	CASSLLTGGVNTEAFF	TGTGCCAGCAGCTTGTTAACAGGGGGCGTGAACACTGAAGCTTTCTTT
TRBV7-9	NA	TRBJ1-1	NA	CASSQQERNTEAFF	TGTGCCAGCAGCCAACAGGAACGGAACACTGAAGCTTTCTTT
TRBV7-9	NA	TRBJ2-1	NA	CASSLEGAGPYNEQFF	TGTGCCAGCAGCTTAGAAGGGGCGGGGCCTTACAATGAGCAGTTCTTC
TRBV6-5	NA	TRBJ1-1	NA	CASSYSVNTEAFF	TGTGCCAGCAGTTACTCCGTGAACACTGAAGCTTTCTTT
TRBV18	NA	TRBJ1-6	NA	CASSPPFGGESPLHF	TGTGCCAGCTCACCACCGTTCGGGGGTGAGTCACCCCTCCACTTT
TRBV7-2	NA	TRBJ2-5	NA	CASSLISGLETQYF	TGTGCCAGCAGCTTAATCTCGGGATTGGAGACCCAGTACTTC
TRBV9	NA	TRBJ1-5	NA	CASSLTEGVGPQHF	TGTGCCAGCAGCCTTACCGAGGGGGTGGGGCCCCAGCATTTT
TRBV25-1	NA	TRBJ2-7	TRBD1	CASSGDRGRAYEQYF	TGTGCCAGCAGTGGTGACAGGGGCCGAGCCTACGAGCAGTACTTC
TRBV6-5	NA	TRBJ2-4	TRBD2	CASSRAGGPYYF	TGTGCCAGCAGTAGAGCGGGAGGGCCCTATTACTTC
TRBV19	once	TRBJ1-6	NA	CASSIPQGRGSPLHF	TGTGCCAGTAGTATACCCCAGGGGCGAGGTTCACCCCTCCACTTT
TRBV28	NA	TRBJ2-1	TRBD2	CASSLTSGGADNEQFF	TGTGCCAGCAGTTTAACGAGCGGGGGGGCGGACAATGAGCAGTTCTTC
TRBV30	NA	TRBJ2-3	TRBD2	CAWSAELLAGGLDTQYF	TGTGCCTGGAGTGCAGAATTACTAGCGGGAGGACTGGATACGCAGTATTTT
TRBV5-4	NA	TRBJ2-5	NA	CASSHSAGPQETQYF	TGTGCCAGCAGCCATTCCGCGGGGCCCCAAGAGACCCAGTACTTC
TRBV2	NA	TRBJ2-4	TRBD2	CASRAGDREWAKNIQYF	TGTGCCAGCAGGGCGGGGGACCGAGAGTGGGCCAAAAACATTCAGTACTTC
TRBV6-5	NA	TRBJ1-1	NA	CACCRGREVTEAFF	TGTGCCTGCTGTAGGGGCAGGGAGGTCACTGAAGCTTTCTTT
TRBV6-6	NA	TRBJ2-5	NA	CASSGGQETQYF	TGTGCCAGCTCCGGGGGCCAAGAGACCCAGTACTTC
TRBV5-4	NA	TRBJ2-1	NA	CASSLGGQGSYNEQFF	TGTGCCAGCAGCTTGGGCGGGCAGGGCTCCTACAATGAGCAGTTCTTC
TRBV6-1	NA	TRBJ2-7	NA	CASSDQGWGYEQYF	TGTGCCAGCAGTGACCAAGGATGGGGGTACGAGCAGTACTTC
TRBV7-2	NA	TRBJ1-2	TRBD1	CASSLAAGGAYGYTF	TGTGCCAGCAGCTTAGCGGCAGGGGGTGCCTATGGCTACACCTTC
TRBV18	NA	TRBJ1-3	NA	CASSPVGNTIYF	TGTGCCAGCTCACCGGTAGGGAACACCATATATTTT
TRBV7-7	NA	TRBJ2-3	TRBD2	CASSLGTSGAGDTQYF	TGTGCTAGCAGCTTAGGGACTAGCGGGGCGGGAGATACGCAGTATTTT
TRBV6-6	NA	TRBJ1-1	NA	CASSYDGRGVNTEALF	TGTGCCAGCAGTTACGATGGCCGGGGGGTGAACACTGAAGCTCTCTTT
TRBV9	NA	TRBJ2-3	NA	CASSVVGRVGTDTQYF	TGTGCCAGCAGCGTAGTAGGCAGGGTGGGGACAGATACGCAGTATTTT
TRBV5-1	NA	TRBJ1-3	TRBD1	CASSPRTGGDTIYF	TGCGCCAGCAGCCCTCGGACAGGGGGGGACACCATATATTTT
TRBV6-1	NA	TRBJ2-4	NA	CASRVSLAKNIQYF	TGTGCCAGCAGGGTTTCTCTAGCCAAAAACATTCAGTACTTC
TRBV4-1	NA	TRBJ1-6	NA	CASSQDGPGGIRNSPLHF	TGCGCCAGCAGCCAAGATGGGCCGGGGGGGATTCGTAATTCACCCCTCCACTTT
TRBV28	NA	TRBJ1-5	TRBD1	CASRRQGGGNQPQHF	TGTGCCAGCAGGCGCCAGGGGGGTGGCAATCAGCCCCAGCATTTT
TRBV2	NA	TRBJ2-3	NA	CATRGGKTDTQYF	TGTGCCACCCGGGGCGGGAAAACAGATACGCAGTATTTT